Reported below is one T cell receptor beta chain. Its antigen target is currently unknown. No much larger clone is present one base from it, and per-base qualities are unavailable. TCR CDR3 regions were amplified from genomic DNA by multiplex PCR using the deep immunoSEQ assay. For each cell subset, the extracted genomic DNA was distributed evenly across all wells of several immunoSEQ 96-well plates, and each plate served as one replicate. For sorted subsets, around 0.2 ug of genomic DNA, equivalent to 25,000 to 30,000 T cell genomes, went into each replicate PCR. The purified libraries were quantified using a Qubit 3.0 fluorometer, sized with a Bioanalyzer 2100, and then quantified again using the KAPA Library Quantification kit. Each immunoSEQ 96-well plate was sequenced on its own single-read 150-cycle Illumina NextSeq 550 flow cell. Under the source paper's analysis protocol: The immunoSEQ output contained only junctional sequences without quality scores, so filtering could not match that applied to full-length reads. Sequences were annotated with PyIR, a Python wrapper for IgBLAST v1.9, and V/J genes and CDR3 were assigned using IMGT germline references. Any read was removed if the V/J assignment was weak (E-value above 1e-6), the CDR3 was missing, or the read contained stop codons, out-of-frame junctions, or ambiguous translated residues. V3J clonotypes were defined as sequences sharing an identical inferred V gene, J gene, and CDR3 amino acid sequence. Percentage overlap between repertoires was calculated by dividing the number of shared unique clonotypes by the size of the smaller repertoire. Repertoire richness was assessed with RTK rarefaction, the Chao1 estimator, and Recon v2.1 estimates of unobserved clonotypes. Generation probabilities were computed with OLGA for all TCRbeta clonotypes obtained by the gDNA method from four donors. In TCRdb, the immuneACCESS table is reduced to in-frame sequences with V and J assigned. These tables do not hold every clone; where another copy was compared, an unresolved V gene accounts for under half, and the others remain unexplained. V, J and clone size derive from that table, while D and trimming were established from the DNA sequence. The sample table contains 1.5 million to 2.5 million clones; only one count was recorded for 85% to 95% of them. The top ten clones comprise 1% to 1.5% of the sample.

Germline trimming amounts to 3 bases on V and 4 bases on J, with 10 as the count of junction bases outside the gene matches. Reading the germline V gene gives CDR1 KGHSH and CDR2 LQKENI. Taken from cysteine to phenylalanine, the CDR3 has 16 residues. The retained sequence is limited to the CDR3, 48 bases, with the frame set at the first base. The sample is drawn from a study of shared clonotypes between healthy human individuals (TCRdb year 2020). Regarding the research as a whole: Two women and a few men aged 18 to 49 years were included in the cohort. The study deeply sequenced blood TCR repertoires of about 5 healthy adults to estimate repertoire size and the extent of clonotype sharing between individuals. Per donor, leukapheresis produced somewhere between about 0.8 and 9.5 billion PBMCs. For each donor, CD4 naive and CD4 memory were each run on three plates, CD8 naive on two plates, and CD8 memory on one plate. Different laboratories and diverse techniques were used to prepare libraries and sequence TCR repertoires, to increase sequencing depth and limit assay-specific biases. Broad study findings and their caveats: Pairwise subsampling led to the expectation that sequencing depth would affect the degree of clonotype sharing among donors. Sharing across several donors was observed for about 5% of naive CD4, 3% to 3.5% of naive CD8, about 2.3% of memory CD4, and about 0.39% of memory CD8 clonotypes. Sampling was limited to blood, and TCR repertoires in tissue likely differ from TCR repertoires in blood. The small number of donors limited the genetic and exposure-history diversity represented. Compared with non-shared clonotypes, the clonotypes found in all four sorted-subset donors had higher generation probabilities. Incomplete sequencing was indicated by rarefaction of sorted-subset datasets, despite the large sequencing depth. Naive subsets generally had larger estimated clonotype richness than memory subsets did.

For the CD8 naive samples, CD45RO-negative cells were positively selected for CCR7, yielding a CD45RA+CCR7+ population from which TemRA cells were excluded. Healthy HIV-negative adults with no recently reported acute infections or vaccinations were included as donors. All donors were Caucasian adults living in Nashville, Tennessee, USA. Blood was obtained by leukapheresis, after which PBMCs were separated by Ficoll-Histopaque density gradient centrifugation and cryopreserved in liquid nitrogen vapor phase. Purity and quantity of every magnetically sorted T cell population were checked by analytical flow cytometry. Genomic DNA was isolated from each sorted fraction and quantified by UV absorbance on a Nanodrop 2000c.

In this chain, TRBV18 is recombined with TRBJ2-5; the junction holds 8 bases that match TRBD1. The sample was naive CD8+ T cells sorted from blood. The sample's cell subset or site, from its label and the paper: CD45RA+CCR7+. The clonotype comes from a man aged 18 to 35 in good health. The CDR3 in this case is CASSPPGQAHPETQYF. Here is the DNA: TGTGCCAGCTCACCGCCGGGACAGGCTCACCCAGAGACCCAGTACTTC.